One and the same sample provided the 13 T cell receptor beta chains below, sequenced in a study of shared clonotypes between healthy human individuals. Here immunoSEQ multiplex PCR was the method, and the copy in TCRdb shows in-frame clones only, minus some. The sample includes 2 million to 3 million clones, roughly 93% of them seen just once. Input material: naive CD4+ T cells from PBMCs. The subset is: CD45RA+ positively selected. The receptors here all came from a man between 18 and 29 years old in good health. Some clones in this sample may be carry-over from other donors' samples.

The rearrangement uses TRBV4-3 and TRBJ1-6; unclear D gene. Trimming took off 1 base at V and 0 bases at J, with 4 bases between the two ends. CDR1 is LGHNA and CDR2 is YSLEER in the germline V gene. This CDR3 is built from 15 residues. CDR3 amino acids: CASSQGDSYNSPLHF. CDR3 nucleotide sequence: TGCGCCAGCAGCCAAGGGGACTCCTATAATTCACCCCTCCACTTT.

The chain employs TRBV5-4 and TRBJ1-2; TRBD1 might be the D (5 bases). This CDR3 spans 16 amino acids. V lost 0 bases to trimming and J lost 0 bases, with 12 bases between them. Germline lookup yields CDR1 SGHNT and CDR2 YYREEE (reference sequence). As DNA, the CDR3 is TGTGCCAGCAGCTTGGGGACCGGGGCCCCTAACTATGGCTACACCTTC. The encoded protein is CASSLGTGAPNYGYTF.

This CDR3 is CASANEKLFF. The CDR3 region has the DNA TGTGCCAGTGCTAATGAAAAACTGTTTTTT. This sequence joins TRBV19 and TRBJ1-4, with D unclear. The length of the CDR3 is 10 residues. Trimming took 8 bases from V and 3 from J, leaving 1 base between them. Looked up from germline, CDR1 is LNHDA and CDR2 is SQIVND (reference sequence).

In DNA, the CDR3 is TGTGCCTGGAGTGTGGGTACAACTAATGAAAAACTGTTTTTT. Protein: CAWSVGTTNEKLFF. This chain joins TRBV30 and TRBJ1-4; D remains ambiguous. CDR1 is GTSNPN and CDR2 is SVGIG in the germline V gene (reference sequence). This CDR3 comprises 14 residues. Trimming left V 0 bases short and J 0 bases short, with 5 bases between. Variable domain in full (rest from reference TRBV30 and TRBJ1-4): SQTIHQWPATLVQPVGSPLSLECTVEGTSNPNLYWYRQAAGRGLQLLFYSVGIGQISSEVPQNLSASRPQDRQFILSSKKLLLSDSGFYLCAWSVGTTNEKLFFGSGTQLSVL.

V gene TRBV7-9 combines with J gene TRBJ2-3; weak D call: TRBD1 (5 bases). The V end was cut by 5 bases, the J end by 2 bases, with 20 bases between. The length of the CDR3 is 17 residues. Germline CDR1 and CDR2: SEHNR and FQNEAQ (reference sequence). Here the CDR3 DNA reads TGTGCCAGCAGCCAACCACCCGGCAGGGAACACACAGATACGCAGTATTTT. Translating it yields CASSQPPGREHTDTQYF.

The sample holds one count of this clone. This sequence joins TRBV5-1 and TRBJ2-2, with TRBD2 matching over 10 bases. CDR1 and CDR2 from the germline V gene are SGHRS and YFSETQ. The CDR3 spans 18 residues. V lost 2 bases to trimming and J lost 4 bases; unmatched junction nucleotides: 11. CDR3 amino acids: CASSLAGGPSRGTGELFF. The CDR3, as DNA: TGCGCCAGCAGCTTAGCGGGAGGGCCCTCAAGGGGCACCGGGGAGCTGTTTTTT. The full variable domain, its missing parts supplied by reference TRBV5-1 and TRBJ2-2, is KAGVTQTPRYLIKTRGQQVTLSCSPISGHRSVSWYQQTPGQGLQFLFEYFSETQRNKGNFPGRFSGRQFSNSRSEMNVSTLELGDSALYLCASSLAGGPSRGTGELFFGEGSRLTVL.

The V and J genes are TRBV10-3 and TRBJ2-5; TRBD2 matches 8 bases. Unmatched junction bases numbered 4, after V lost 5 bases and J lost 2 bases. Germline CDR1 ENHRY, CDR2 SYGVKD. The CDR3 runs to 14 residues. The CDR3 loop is CAISSGSGQETQYF. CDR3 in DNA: TGTGCCATCAGTAGCGGGAGCGGGCAAGAGACCCAGTACTTC.

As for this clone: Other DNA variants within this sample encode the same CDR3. CDR3 nucleotide sequence: TGTGCCAGCAGGGACAACCAAGAGACCCAGTACTTC. Its translation is CASRDNQETQYF. The rearrangement links TRBV2 to TRBJ2-5; the D gene is possibly TRBD1 (5 bases). CDR1 is SNHLY and CDR2 is FYNNEI in the germline V gene. The CDR3 consists of 12 residues. Trimming cost V 6 bases and J 0 bases, with 5 bases left between them.

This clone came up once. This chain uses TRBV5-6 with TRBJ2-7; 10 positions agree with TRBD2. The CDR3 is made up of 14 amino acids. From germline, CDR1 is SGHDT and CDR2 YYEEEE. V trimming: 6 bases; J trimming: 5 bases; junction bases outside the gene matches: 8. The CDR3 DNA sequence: TGTGCCAGCACTCTAACCCTAGCGGGAGACGAGCAGTACTTC. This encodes CASTLTLAGDEQYF.

CDR3 loop: CASRRPGQGYEQYF. The DNA of the CDR3 is TGTGCCAGCAGGAGACCGGGACAGGGCTACGAGCAGTACTTC. This chain joins TRBV2 and TRBJ2-7, with 9 bases identical to TRBD1. The V gene end was trimmed by 6 bases and the J gene end by 3 bases; junction bases not matched to a gene: 6. Germline-derived CDR1 and CDR2 are SNHLY and FYNNEI. The CDR3 runs 14 residues.

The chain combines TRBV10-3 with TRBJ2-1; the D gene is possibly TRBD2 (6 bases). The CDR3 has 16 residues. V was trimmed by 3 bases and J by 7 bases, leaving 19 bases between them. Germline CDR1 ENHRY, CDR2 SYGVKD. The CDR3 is CAISDPPRAGGNEQFF. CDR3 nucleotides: TGTGCCATCAGTGACCCCCCGCGGGCCGGGGGAAATGAGCAGTTCTTC.

As DNA, the CDR3 is TGTGCCAGCAGCAAAGTACAAATCCGGACAGTATCTATGAACACTGAAGCTTTCTTT. As protein: CASSKVQIRTVSMNTEAFF. The V and J genes are TRBV21-1 and TRBJ1-1; the DNA was not compared with TRBD1, the D call given in the table. TRBV21-1 is given as a pseudogene. The length of the CDR3 is 19 residues.

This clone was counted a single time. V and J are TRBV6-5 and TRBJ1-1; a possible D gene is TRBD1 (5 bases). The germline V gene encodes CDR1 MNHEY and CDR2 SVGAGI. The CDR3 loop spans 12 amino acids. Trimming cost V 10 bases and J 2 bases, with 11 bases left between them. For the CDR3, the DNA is TGTGCCACCCGGGACGGCAACACTGAAGCTTTCTTT. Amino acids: CATRDGNTEAFF.